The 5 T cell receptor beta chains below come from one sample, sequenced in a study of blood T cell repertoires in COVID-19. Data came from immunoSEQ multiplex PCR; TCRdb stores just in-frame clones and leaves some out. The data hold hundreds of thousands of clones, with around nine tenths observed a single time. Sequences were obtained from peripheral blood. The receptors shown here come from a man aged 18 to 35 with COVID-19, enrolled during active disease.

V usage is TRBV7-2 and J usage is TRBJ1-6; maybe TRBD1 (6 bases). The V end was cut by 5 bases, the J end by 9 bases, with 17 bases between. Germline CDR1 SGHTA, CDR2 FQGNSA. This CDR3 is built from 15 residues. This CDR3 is CASSTRTARISPLHF. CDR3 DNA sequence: TGTGCCAGCAGCACCAGGACAGCCCGAATTTCACCCCTCCACTTT.

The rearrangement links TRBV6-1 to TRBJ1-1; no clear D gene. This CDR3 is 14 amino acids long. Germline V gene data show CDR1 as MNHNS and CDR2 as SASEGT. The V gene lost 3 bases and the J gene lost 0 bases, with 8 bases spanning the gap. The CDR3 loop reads CASSDPGMNTEAFF. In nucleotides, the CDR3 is TGTGCCAGCAGTGACCCAGGCATGAACACTGAAGCTTTCTTT.

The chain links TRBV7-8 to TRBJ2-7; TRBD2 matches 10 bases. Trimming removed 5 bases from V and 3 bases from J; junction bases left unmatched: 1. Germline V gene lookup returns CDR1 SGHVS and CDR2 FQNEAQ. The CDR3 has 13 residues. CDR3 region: CASSRTSGYEQYF. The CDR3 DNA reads TGTGCCAGCAGCCGGACTAGCGGCTACGAGCAGTACTTC. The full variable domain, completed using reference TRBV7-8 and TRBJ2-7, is GAGVSQSPRYKVAKRGQDVALRCDPISGHVSLFWYQQALGQGPEFLTYFQNEAQLDKSGLPSDRFFAERPEGSVSTLKIQRTQQEDSAVYLCASSRTSGYEQYFGPGTRLTVT.

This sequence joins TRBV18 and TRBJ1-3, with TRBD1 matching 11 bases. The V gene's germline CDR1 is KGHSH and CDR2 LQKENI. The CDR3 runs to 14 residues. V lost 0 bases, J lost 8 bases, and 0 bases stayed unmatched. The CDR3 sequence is CASSPPGQGDTIYF. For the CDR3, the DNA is TGTGCCAGCTCACCACCGGGACAGGGGGACACCATATATTTT.

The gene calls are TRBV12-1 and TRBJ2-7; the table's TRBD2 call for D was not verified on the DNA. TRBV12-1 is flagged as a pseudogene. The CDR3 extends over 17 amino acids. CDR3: CASSSGLGLAGSYEQYF. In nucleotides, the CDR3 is TGTGCCAGCAGCTCAGGTCTAGGACTAGCGGGGTCTTACGAGCAGTACTTC.